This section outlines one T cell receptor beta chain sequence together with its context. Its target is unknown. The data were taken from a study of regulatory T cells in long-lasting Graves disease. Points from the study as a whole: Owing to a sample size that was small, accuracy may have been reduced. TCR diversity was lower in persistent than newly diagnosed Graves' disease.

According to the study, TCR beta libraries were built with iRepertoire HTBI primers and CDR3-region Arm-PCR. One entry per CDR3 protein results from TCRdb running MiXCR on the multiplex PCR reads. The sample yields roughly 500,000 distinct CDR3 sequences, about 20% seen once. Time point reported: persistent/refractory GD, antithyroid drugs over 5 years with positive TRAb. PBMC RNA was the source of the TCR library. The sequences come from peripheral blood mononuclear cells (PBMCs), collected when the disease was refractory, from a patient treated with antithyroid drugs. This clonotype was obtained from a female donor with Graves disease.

In nucleotides, the CDR3 is TGTGCCAGCAGCGTAGGCGGGAGGCAATCCTACGAGCAGTACTTC. Its protein is CASSVGGRQSYEQYF. This chain links TRBV9 with TRBJ2-7; 8 bases are a match to TRBD2. V lost 0 bases and J lost 1; bases outside the gene matches: 3. Germline V CDR1 and CDR2: SGDLS, YYNGEE. This CDR3 is built from 15 residues.